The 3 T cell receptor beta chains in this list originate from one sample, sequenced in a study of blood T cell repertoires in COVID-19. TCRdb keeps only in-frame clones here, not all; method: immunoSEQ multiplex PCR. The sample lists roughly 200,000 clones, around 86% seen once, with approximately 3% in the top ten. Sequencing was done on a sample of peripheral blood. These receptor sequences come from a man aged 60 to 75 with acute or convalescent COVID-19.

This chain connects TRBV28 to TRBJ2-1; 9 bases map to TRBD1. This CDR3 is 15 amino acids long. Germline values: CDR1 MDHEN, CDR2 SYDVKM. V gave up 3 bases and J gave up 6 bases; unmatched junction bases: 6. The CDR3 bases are TGTGCCAGCAGTTTGAGTGGGACAGGGTCCAATGAGCAGTTCTTC. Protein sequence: CASSLSGTGSNEQFF.

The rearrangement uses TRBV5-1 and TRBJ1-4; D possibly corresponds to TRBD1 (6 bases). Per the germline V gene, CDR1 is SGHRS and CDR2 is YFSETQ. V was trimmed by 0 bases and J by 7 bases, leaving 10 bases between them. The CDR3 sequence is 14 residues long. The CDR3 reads CASSLGGQGEKLFF. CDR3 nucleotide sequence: TGCGCCAGCAGCTTGGGGGGGCAAGGTGAAAAACTGTTTTTT.

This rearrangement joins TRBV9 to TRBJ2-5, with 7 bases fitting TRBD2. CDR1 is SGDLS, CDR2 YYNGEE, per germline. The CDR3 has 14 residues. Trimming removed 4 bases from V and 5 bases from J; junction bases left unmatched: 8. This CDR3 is CASSPGGGGETQYF. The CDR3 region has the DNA TGTGCCAGCAGCCCGGGAGGTGGCGGGGAGACCCAGTACTTC.